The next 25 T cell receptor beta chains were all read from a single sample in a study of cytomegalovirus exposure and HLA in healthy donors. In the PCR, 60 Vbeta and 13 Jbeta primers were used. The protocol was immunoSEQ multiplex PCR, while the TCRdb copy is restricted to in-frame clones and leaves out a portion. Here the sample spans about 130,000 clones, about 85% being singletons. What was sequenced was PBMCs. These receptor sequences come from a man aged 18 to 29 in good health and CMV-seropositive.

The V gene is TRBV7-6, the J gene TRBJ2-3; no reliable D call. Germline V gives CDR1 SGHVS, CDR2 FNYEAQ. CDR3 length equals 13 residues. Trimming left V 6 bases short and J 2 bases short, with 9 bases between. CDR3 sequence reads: CASRTQDTDTQYF. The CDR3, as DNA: TGTGCCAGCAGGACTCAAGACACAGATACGCAGTATTTT. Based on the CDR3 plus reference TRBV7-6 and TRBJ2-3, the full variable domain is GAGVSQSPRYKVTKRGQDVALRCDPISGHVSLYWYRQALGQGPEFLTYFNYEAQQDKSGLPNDRFSAERPEGSISTLTIQRTEQRDSAMYRCASRTQDTDTQYFGPGTRLTVL.

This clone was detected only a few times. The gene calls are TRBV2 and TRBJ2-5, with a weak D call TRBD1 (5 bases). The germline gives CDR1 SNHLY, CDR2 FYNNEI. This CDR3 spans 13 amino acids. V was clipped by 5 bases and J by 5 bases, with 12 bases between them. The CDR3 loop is CASSRQRGETQYF. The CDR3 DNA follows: TGTGCCAGCAGTCGGCAAAGGGGCGAGACCCAGTACTTC.

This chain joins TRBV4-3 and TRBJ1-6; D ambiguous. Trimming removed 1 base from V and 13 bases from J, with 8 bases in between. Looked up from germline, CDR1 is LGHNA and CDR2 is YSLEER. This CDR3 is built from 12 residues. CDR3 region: CASSQGLGPLHF. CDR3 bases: TGCGCCAGCAGCCAAGGACTCGGGCCCCTCCACTTT.

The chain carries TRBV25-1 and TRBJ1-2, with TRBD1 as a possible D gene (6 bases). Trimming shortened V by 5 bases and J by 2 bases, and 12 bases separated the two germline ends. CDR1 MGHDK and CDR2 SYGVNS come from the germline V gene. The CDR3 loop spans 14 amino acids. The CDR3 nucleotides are TGTGCCAGCAGTCACCCGACAGGAAACTATGGCTACACCTTC. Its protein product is CASSHPTGNYGYTF.

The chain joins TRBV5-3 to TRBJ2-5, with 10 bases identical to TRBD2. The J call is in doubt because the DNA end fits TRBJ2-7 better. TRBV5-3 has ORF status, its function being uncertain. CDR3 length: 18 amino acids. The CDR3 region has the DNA TGTGCCAGAAGCCGAGAGAACCTATTAGCGGGAGGAACCTACGAGCAGTACTTC. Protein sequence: CARSRENLLAGGTYEQYF.

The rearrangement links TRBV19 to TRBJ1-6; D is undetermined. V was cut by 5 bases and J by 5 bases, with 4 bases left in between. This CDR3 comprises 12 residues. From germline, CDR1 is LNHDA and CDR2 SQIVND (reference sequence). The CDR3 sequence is CASSVNNSPLHF. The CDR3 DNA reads TGTGCCAGTAGTGTAAATAATTCACCCCTCCACTTT.

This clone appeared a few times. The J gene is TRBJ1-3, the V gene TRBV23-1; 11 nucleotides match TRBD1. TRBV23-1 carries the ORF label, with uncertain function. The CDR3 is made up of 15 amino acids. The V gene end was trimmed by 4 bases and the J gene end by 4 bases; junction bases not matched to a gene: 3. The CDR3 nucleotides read TGCGCCAGCAGTCTTTGGGACAGGGGGGGAAACACCATATATTTT. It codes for CASSLWDRGGNTIYF.

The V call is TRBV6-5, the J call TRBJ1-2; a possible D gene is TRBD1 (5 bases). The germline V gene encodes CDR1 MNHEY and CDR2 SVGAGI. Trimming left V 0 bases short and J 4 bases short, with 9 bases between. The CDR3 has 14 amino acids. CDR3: CASSYSAGVYGYTF. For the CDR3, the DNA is TGTGCCAGCAGTTACTCGGCGGGGGTCTATGGCTACACCTTC.

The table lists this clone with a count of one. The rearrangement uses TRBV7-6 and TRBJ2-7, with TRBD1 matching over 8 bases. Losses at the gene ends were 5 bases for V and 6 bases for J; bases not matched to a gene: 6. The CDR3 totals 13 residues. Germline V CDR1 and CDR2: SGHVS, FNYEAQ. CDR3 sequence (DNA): TGTGCCAGCAGCACAACACAGGGGGGCGAGCAGTACTTC. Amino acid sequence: CASSTTQGGEQYF.

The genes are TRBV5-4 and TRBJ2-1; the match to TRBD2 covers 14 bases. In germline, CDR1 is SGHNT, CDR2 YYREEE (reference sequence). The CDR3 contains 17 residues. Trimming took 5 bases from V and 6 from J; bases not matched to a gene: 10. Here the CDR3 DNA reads TGTGCCAGCAGTTCCGGGACTAGCGGGAGAAGGGCCAATGAGCAGTTCTTC. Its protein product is CASSSGTSGRRANEQFF.

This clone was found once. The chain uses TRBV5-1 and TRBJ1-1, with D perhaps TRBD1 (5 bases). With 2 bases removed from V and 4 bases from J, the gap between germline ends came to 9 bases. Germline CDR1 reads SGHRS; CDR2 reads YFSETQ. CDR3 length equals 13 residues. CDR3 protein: CASSFPGSTEAFF. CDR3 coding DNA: TGCGCCAGCAGCTTCCCAGGGTCCACTGAAGCTTTCTTT.

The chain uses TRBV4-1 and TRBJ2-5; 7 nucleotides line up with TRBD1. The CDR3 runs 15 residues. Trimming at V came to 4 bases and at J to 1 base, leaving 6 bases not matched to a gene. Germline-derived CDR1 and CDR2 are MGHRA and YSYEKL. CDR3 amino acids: CASSPTGTVQETQYF. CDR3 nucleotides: TGCGCCAGCAGCCCTACCGGGACAGTCCAAGAGACCCAGTACTTC.

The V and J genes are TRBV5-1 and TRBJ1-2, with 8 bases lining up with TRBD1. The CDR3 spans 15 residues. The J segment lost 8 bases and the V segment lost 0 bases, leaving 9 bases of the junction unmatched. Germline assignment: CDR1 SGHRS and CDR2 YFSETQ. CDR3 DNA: TGCGCCAGCAGCTTGGGAAAAAGAGGGACAGGAGGCTACACCTTC. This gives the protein CASSLGKRGTGGYTF. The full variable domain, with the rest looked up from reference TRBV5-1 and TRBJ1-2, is KAGVTQTPRYLIKTRGQQVTLSCSPISGHRSVSWYQQTPGQGLQFLFEYFSETQRNKGNFPGRFSGRQFSNSRSEMNVSTLELGDSALYLCASSLGKRGTGGYTFGSGTRLTVV.

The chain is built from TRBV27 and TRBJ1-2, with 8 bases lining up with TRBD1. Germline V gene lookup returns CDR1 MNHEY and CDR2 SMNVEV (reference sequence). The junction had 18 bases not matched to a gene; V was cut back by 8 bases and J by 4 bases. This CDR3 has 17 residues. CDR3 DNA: TGTGCCAGCGGCTTGGGACTCACAGGGGGAGGTGCCTATGGCTACACCTTC. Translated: CASGLGLTGGGAYGYTF.

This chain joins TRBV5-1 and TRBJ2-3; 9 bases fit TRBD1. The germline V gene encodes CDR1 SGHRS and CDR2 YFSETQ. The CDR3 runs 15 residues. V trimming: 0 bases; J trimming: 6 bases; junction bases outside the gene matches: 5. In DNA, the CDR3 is TGCGCCAGCAGCTTGGACGGACAGGGGCCCGATACGCAGTATTTT. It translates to CASSLDGQGPDTQYF.

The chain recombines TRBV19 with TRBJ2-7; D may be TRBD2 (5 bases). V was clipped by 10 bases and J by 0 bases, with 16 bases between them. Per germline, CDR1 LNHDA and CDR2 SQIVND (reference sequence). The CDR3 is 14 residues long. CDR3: CATLHRGYSYEQYF. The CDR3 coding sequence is TGTGCCACTTTACACCGGGGATACTCCTACGAGCAGTACTTC.

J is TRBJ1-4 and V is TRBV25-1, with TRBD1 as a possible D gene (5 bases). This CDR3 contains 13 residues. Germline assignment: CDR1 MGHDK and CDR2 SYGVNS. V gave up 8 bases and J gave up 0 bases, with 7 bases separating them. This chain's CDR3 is CASQGATNEKLFF. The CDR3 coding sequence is TGTGCCAGCCAGGGCGCAACTAATGAAAAACTGTTTTTT.

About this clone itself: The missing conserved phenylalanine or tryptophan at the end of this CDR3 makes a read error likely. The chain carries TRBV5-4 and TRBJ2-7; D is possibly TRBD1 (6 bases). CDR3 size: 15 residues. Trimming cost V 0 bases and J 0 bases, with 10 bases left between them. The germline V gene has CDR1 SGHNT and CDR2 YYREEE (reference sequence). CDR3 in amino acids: CASSLAGANSYEQYL. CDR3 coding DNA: TGTGCCAGCAGCTTGGCAGGGGCTAACTCCTACGAGCAGTACCTC.

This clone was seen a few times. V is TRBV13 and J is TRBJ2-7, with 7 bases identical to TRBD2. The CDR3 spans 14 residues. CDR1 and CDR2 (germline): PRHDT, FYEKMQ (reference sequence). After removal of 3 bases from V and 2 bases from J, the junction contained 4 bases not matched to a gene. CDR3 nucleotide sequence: TGTGCCAGCAGCTTCAGCGGGACGCCCTACGAGCAGTACTTC. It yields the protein CASSFSGTPYEQYF.

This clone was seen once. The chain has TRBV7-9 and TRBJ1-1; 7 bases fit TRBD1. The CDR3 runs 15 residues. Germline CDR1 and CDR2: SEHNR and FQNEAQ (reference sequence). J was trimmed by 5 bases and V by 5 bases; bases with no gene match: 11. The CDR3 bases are TGTGCCAGCAGCAAAAGACAGGGTATGTGGACTGAAGCTTTCTTT. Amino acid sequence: CASSKRQGMWTEAFF.

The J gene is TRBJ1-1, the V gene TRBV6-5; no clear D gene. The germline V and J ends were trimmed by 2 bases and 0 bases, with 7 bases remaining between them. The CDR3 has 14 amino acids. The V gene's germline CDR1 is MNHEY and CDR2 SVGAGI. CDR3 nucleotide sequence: TGTGCCAGCAGTTACGTGGCCGTGAACACTGAAGCTTTCTTT. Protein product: CASSYVAVNTEAFF.

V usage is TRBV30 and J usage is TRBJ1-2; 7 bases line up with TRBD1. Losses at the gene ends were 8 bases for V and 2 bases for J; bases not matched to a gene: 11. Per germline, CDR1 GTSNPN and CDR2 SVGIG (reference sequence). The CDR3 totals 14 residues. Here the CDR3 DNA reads TGTGCCCGGAAACAGGGGCTGGGCAACTATGGCTACACCTTC. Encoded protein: CARKQGLGNYGYTF.

The DNA for the CDR3 is TGTGCCAGCAGTTCTCGACTAGCGGAGCAGTTCTTC. Amino acids: CASSSRLAEQFF. The rearrangement joins TRBV27 to TRBJ2-1, with 8 bases aligning to TRBD2. Per the germline V gene, CDR1 is MNHEY and CDR2 is SMNVEV (reference sequence). V gave up 4 bases and J gave up 10 bases; unmatched junction bases: 3. This CDR3 region has 12 residues.

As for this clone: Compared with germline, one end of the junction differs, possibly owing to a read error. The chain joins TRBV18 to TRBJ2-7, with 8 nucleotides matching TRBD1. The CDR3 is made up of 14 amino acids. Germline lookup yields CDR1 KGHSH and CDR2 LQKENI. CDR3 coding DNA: TGTGCCAGCTCACGACCAGGGGGCTCCCACGAGCAGTACTTC. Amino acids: CASSRPGGSHEQYF.

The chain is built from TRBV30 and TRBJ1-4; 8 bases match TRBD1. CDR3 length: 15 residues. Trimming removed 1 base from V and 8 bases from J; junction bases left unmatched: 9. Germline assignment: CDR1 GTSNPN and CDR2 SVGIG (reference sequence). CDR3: CAWSGSQGAEEKLFF. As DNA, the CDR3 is TGTGCCTGGAGTGGATCGCAGGGGGCAGAAGAAAAACTGTTTTTT.